Detailed here is one T cell receptor (beta chain). The sample belongs to a study of CD8 T cells in Susac syndrome. Sequencing targeted TCR beta in T cells from blood (CD8+ and CD4+). Those who served as multiple sclerosis controls were treatment-naive patients with stable or active relapsing-remitting disease. TEMRA cells were FACS-enriched, unlike CD8+ and CD4+ T cells, which were negatively isolated. With random hexamers, roughly 0.45 to 1 ug RNA was reverse transcribed. The CDR3 of TCR beta was amplified by immunoSEQ multiplex PCR across 54 Vbeta and 13 Jbeta. TCRdb independently ran MiXCR on the immunoSEQ multiplex PCR reads; one entry per CDR3 protein. The sample holds about 70,000 distinct CDR3 sequences, roughly 95% seen once. The germline gives CDR1 SQVTM, CDR2 ANQGSEA. V shed 6 bases and J shed 6 bases, with 15 bases lying between them. The CDR3 has 12 amino acids.

The sequenced sample consisted of CD4+ T cells from PBMCs. This receptor was taken from a human donor with multiple sclerosis. The chain links TRBV29-1 to TRBJ2-7, with D possibly matching TRBD2 (6 bases). CDR3 in amino acids: CSVLTSTSEQYF. The CDR3 DNA reads as TGCAGCGTCCTGACTAGTACGAGCGAGCAGTACTTC.